These 8 T cell receptor beta chains originate from one sample sequenced in a study of cytomegalovirus exposure and HLA in healthy donors. The PCR had 60 Vbeta and 13 Jbeta primers. Using immunoSEQ multiplex PCR, the repertoire was profiled, and TCRdb retains in-frame clones only, with some absent. Of about 130,000 clones listed, about four fifths are singletons. The sample taken for sequencing was PBMCs. The receptor source for this set is a man aged 25-40 years in good health and CMV-seronegative.

The chain carries TRBV4-1 and TRBJ1-4; D not certain. V lost 1 base, J lost 5 bases, and 11 bases lay in between. In germline, CDR1 is MGHRA, CDR2 YSYEKL. CDR3 length: 15 residues. The CDR3 bases are TGCGCCAGCAGCCAAGCTGGGCAGGTAAATGAAAAACTGTTTTTT. Translation: CASSQAGQVNEKLFF.

The genes are TRBV2 and TRBJ2-7; a possible D gene is TRBD1 (6 bases). The germline V gene has CDR1 SNHLY and CDR2 FYNNEI. The CDR3 sequence is 13 residues long. The V and J ends lost 6 bases and 5 bases respectively, with 14 bases between them. The CDR3 loop is CASSANRDNEQYF. DNA of the CDR3: TGTGCCAGCAGCGCTAACAGGGACAACGAGCAGTACTTC.

The chain couples TRBV18 to TRBJ2-7, with D maybe TRBD1 (6 bases). V lost 3 bases and J lost 3, with 12 bases in between. The CDR3 has 14 residues. Per the germline V gene, CDR1 is KGHSH and CDR2 is LQKENI. CDR3 protein: CASSPRDTDYEQYF. In nucleotides, the CDR3 is TGTGCCAGCTCACCCCGGGACACTGACTACGAGCAGTACTTC.

The gene calls are TRBV19 and TRBJ1-1; 8 bases agree with TRBD1. V shed 7 bases, J shed 1 base, and the junction held 5 bases outside the gene matches. This CDR3 spans 14 amino acids. CDR1 is LNHDA, CDR2 SQIVND, per germline (reference sequence). CDR3 amino acids: CASNNRGENTEAFF. For the CDR3, the DNA is TGTGCCAGTAACAACAGGGGGGAGAACACTGAAGCTTTCTTT.

The chain has TRBV6-1 and TRBJ1-1, with D possibly being TRBD1 (5 bases). This CDR3 has 14 residues. Trimming removed 4 bases from V and 0 bases from J, with 9 bases in between. The germline V gene has CDR1 MNHNS and CDR2 SASEGT. The DNA of the CDR3 is TGTGCCAGCAGTGCCCAGGGCATGAACACTGAAGCTTTCTTT. Translating it yields CASSAQGMNTEAFF.

The genes are TRBV9 and TRBJ1-1; D gene uncertain. The CDR3 has 13 amino acids. The germline V gene encodes CDR1 SGDLS and CDR2 YYNGEE. Trimming took 2 bases from V and 1 from J, leaving 6 bases between them. CDR3 residues: CASSVISNTEAFF. The CDR3 bases are TGTGCCAGCAGCGTTATCTCGAACACTGAAGCTTTCTTT.

This rearrangement joins TRBV28 to TRBJ2-5, with 7 bases fitting TRBD1. CDR1 MDHEN and CDR2 SYDVKM come from the germline V gene. The CDR3 is 14 amino acids. The J segment lost 5 bases and the V segment lost 5 bases, leaving 8 bases of the junction unmatched. The CDR3 loop is CASSNRQGAETQYF. CDR3 nucleotides: TGTGCCAGCAGTAACCGACAGGGTGCTGAGACCCAGTACTTC.

This clone was counted only a few times. The chain combines TRBV6-5 with TRBJ1-1, with 9 bases matching TRBD1. The CDR3 runs 13 residues. J was trimmed by 10 bases and V by 0 bases; bases with no gene match: 3. In germline, CDR1 is MNHEY, CDR2 SVGAGI. CDR3 amino acids: CASSYSLDRGAFF. Here the CDR3 DNA reads TGTGCCAGCAGTTACTCCCTGGACAGGGGAGCTTTCTTT.